The next 9 T cell receptor beta chains were all read from a single sample in a study of shared clonotypes between healthy human individuals. Profiled with immunoSEQ multiplex PCR; TCRdb holds only in-frame clones, not every one. The sample includes 650,000 to 800,000 clones, over 55% seen only once; the top ten take under 2%. The sample comprised memory CD4+ T cells sorted from blood. The subset denotes: CD45RA-negative fraction. The source of these receptors is a woman in her twenties or thirties in good health.

V gene TRBV21-1 combines with J gene TRBJ1-5; the table's D call TRBD1 went unverified against the DNA. TRBV21-1 is described as a pseudogene. This CDR3 is 17 amino acids long. This CDR3 reads CASSRDRGGPSNQPQHF. The DNA for the CDR3 is TGTGCCAGCAGCAGAGACAGGGGGGGCCCTAGCAATCAGCCCCAGCATTTT.

The chain uses TRBV11-2 and TRBJ1-2, with D uncertain. From germline, CDR1 is SGHAT and CDR2 FQNNGV. V dropped 5 bases and J dropped 8 bases, with 18 bases sitting between them. This CDR3 spans 14 amino acids. Here the CDR3 DNA reads TGTGCCAGCAGCACTCCGACGGGTCTAGGAGGCTACACCTTC. Its protein product is CASSTPTGLGGYTF.

The V call is TRBV7-9, the J call TRBJ1-2; D unresolved. Germline V gene lookup returns CDR1 SEHNR and CDR2 FQNEAQ (reference sequence). The CDR3 loop spans 16 amino acids. Trimming took 5 bases from V and 3 from J, leaving 19 bases between them. CDR3 sequence reads: CASSPSQSQTDYGYTF. CDR3 bases: TGTGCCAGCAGCCCATCCCAGTCCCAAACCGACTATGGCTACACCTTC.

The chain links TRBV28 to TRBJ1-5; D ambiguous. Germline V gives CDR1 MDHEN, CDR2 SYDVKM. The CDR3 sequence is 14 residues long. Trimming shortened V by 3 bases and J by 6 bases, and 12 bases separated the two germline ends. For the CDR3, the DNA is TGTGCCAGCAGTTTGATCTTAGGGAGTCAGCCCCAGCATTTT. Its protein product is CASSLILGSQPQHF.

This sequence joins TRBV6-1 and TRBJ2-5, with a tentative D call TRBD1 (6 bases). The CDR3 length is 15 residues. Germline V gene data show CDR1 as MNHNS and CDR2 as SASEGT. Trimming took 2 bases from V and 1 from J, leaving 11 bases between them. The CDR3 protein is CASSEWGQAQETQYF. The CDR3 bases are TGTGCCAGCAGTGAATGGGGGCAGGCCCAAGAGACCCAGTACTTC.

This clone showed up just a few times. V is TRBV28 and J is TRBJ2-1, with a possible D match to TRBD1 (5 bases). The CDR3 is made up of 13 amino acids. The germline CDR1 and CDR2 sequences are MDHEN and SYDVKM. V gave up 3 bases and J gave up 6 bases, with 9 bases separating them. CDR3 sequence reads: CASSFDRGNEQFF. The DNA for the CDR3 is TGTGCCAGCAGTTTCGATAGGGGCAATGAGCAGTTCTTC.

This chain connects TRBV28 to TRBJ1-5, with 7 bases lining up with TRBD1. J was trimmed by 5 bases and V by 6 bases; bases with no gene match: 16. From germline, CDR1 is MDHEN and CDR2 SYDVKM. This CDR3 contains 17 residues. The CDR3 DNA reads TGTGCCAGCAGGGATGACAGGGTTCGAAGGTTGGATCAGCCCCAGCATTTT. This codes for CASRDDRVRRLDQPQHF.

The chain recombines TRBV19 with TRBJ2-1, with 7 bases that match TRBD2. Germline CDR1 and CDR2: LNHDA and SQIVND (reference sequence). The length of the CDR3 is 14 residues. V was pared by 5 bases and J by 4 bases, with 5 bases of the junction left unmatched. CDR3: CASSLLAPYNEQFF. Written as DNA, the CDR3 is TGTGCCAGTAGTCTACTAGCGCCATACAATGAGCAGTTCTTC.

In regard to this clone: With a much larger clone just one base away, this may be a read error. V gene TRBV7-9 combines with J gene TRBJ2-1; no clear D. CDR1 and CDR2 from the germline V gene are SEHNR and FQNEAQ (reference sequence). The CDR3 has 10 amino acids. Trimming shortened V by 5 bases and J by 5 bases, and 1 base separated the two germline ends. CDR3 DNA sequence: TGTGCCAGCAGCGACAATGAGCAGTTCTTC. Protein product: CASSDNEQFF.